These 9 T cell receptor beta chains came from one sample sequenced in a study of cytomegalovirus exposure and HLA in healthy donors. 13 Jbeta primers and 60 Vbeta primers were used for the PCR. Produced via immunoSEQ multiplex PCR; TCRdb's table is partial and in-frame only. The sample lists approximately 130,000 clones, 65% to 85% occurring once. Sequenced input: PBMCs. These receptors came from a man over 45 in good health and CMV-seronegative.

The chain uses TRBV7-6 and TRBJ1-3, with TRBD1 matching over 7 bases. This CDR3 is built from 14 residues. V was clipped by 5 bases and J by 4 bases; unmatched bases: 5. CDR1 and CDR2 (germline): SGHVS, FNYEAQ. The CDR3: CASSLGTVGNTIYF. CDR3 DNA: TGTGCCAGCAGCCTAGGGACAGTAGGAAACACCATATATTTT.

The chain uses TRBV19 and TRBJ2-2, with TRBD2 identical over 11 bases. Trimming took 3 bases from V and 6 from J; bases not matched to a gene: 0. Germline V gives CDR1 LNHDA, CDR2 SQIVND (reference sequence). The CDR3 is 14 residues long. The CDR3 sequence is CASSISGRAGELFF. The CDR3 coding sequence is TGTGCCAGTAGTATTAGCGGGAGGGCCGGGGAGCTGTTTTTT.

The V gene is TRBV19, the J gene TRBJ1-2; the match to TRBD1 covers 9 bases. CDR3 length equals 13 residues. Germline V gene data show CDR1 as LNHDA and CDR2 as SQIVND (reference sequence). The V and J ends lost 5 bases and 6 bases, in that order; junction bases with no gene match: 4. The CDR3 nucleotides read TGTGCCAGTAGTGCCCGGACAGGGGATGGCTACACCTTC. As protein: CASSARTGDGYTF.

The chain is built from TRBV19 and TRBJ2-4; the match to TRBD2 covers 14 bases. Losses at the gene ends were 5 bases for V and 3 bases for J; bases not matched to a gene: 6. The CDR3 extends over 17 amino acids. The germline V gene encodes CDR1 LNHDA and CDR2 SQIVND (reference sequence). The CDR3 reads CASSGTSGSWVKNIQYF. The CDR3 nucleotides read TGTGCCAGTAGTGGGACTAGCGGGAGTTGGGTCAAAAACATTCAGTACTTC.

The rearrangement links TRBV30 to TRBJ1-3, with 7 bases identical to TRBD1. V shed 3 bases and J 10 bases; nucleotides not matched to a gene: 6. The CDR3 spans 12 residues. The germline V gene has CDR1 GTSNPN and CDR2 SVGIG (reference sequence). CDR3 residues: CAWSRGRLTIYF. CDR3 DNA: TGTGCCTGGAGCAGGGGGAGACTGACCATATATTTT. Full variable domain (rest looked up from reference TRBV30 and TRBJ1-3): SQTIHQWPATLVQPVGSPLSLECTVEGTSNPNLYWYRQAAGRGLQLLFYSVGIGQISSEVPQNLSASRPQDRQFILSSKKLLLSDSGFYLCAWSRGRLTIYFGEGSWLTVV.

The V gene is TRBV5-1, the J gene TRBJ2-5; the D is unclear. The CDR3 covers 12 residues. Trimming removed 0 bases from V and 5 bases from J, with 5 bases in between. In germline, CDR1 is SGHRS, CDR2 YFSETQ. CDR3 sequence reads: CASSLDGETQYF. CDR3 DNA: TGCGCCAGCAGCTTGGATGGCGAGACCCAGTACTTC.

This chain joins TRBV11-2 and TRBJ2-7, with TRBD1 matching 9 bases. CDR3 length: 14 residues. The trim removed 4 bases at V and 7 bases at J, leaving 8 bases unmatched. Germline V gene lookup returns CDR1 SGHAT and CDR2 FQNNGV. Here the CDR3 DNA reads TGTGCCAGCAGCTCCAACCGGGACAGGGTTGAGCAGTACTTC. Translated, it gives CASSSNRDRVEQYF. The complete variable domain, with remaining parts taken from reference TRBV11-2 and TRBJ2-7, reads EAGVAQSPRYKIIEKRQSVAFWCNPISGHATLYWYQQILGQGPKLLIQFQNNGVVDDSQLPKDRFSAERLKGVDSTLKIQPAKLEDSAVYLCASSSNRDRVEQYFGPGTRLTVT.

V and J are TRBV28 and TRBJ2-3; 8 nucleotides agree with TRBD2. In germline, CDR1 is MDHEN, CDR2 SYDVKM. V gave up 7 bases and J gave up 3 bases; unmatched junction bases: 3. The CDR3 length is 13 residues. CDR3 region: CASKSGGTDTQYF. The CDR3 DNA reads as TGTGCCAGCAAATCGGGGGGGACAGATACGCAGTATTTT.

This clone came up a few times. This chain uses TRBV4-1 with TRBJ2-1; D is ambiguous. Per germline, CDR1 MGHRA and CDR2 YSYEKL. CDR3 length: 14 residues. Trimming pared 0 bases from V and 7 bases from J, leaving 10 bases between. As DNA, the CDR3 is TGCGCCAGCAGCCAAGATGTGGAGAGGAATGAGCAGTTCTTC. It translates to CASSQDVERNEQFF.